Following are 27 T cell receptor beta chains from one sample sequenced in a study of control samples from healthy donors and cancer patients. The repertoire was sequenced with immunoSEQ multiplex PCR; TCRdb's copy has only in-frame clones and lacks some. This table has about 140,000 clones, about 90% appearing once. Sequencing was carried out using blood. Every receptor here comes from a man younger than 30 in good health.

The V and J genes are TRBV7-8 and TRBJ1-1, with D possibly TRBD1 on 5 matching bases. V was clipped by 5 bases and J by 3 bases, with 16 bases between them. There are 15 residues in the CDR3. Germline values: CDR1 SGHVS, CDR2 FQNEAQ. This CDR3 reads CASSPRGGSDTEAFF. CDR3 DNA sequence: TGTGCCAGCAGCCCCCGTGGGGGTTCAGACACTGAAGCTTTCTTT.

The genes are TRBV6-5 and TRBJ2-4, with 11 nucleotides matching TRBD1. Germline V gene sequence: CDR1 MNHEY, CDR2 SVGAGI. V shed 2 bases, J shed 6 bases, and the junction held 0 bases outside the gene matches. The CDR3 is made up of 14 amino acids. The CDR3 sequence: CASSYGQGANIQYF. As DNA, the CDR3 is TGTGCCAGCAGTTACGGACAGGGGGCAAACATTCAGTACTTC.

V usage is TRBV5-1 and J usage is TRBJ1-4, with D uncertain. Germline assignment: CDR1 SGHRS and CDR2 YFSETQ. Trimming took off 3 bases at V and 3 bases at J, with 15 bases between the two ends. This CDR3 region has 16 residues. The CDR3 sequence is CASSSSGRGSNEKLFF. DNA for the CDR3: TGCGCCAGCAGCTCCTCCGGTCGGGGATCTAATGAAAAACTGTTTTTT.

This chain links TRBV3-1 (or the pseudogene TRBV3-2) with TRBJ2-1, with 15 bases matching TRBD2. With 4 bases clipped from V and 4 bases from J, the junction kept 5 bases outside the gene matches. Germline assignment: CDR1 LGHDT and CDR2 YNNKEL (reference sequence). This CDR3 has 17 residues. This chain's CDR3 is CASSPGLAGGIYNEQFF. CDR3 in DNA: TGTGCCAGCAGCCCGGGACTAGCGGGGGGAATATACAATGAGCAGTTCTTC.

The chain combines TRBV6-5 with TRBJ2-2; D perhaps matches TRBD1 (6 bases). Trimming took 3 bases from V and 6 from J, leaving 11 bases between them. The CDR3 is made up of 14 amino acids. Germline CDR1 is MNHEY and CDR2 is SVGAGI. CDR3: CASSYLDRPGELFF. In DNA form, the CDR3 reads TGTGCCAGCAGTTATCTCGACAGGCCCGGGGAGCTGTTTTTT.

In the case of this clone: At one end, the junction sequence differs from germline, possibly due to a read error. The chain recombines TRBV6-1 with TRBJ2-1; D gene ambiguous. Germline lookup yields CDR1 MNHNS and CDR2 SASEGT. The CDR3 is 15 amino acids. The CDR3 loop reads CASSEFVPSCNEQFF. CDR3 in DNA: TGTGCCAGCAGTGAGTTTGTCCCCTCCTGCAATGAGCAGTTCTTC.

The J gene is TRBJ1-1, the V gene TRBV19, with D tentatively TRBD1 (5 bases). This CDR3 has 14 residues. Deletions cut 6 bases from V and 4 bases from J, with 15 bases between. Per the germline V gene, CDR1 is LNHDA and CDR2 is SQIVND (reference sequence). CDR3 loop: CASSVRQGSTEAFF. CDR3 bases: TGTGCCAGTAGCGTTAGGCAGGGTAGCACTGAAGCTTTCTTT.

V and J are TRBV3-1 (or the pseudogene TRBV3-2) and TRBJ1-3; D ambiguous. The germline V gene encodes CDR1 LGHDT and CDR2 YNNKEL (reference sequence). There are 16 residues in the CDR3. Trimming pared 0 bases from V and 0 bases from J, leaving 9 bases between. The CDR3 loop reads CASSQDVAISGNTIYF. In nucleotides, the CDR3 is TGTGCCAGCAGCCAAGATGTGGCGATCTCTGGAAACACCATATATTTT.

The rearrangement joins TRBV4-2 to TRBJ2-1; D gene unclear. Germline lookup yields CDR1 LGHNA and CDR2 YNFKEQ. Deletions cut 0 bases from V and 2 bases from J, with 17 bases between. CDR3 size: 18 residues. The CDR3 loop reads CASSQDKANALTYNEQFF. The CDR3 DNA reads TGTGCCAGCAGCCAAGATAAGGCGAACGCCCTGACCTACAATGAGCAGTTCTTC.

This chain uses TRBV5-1 with TRBJ1-2; D is possibly TRBD1 (5 bases). Germline CDR1 SGHRS, CDR2 YFSETQ. There are 15 residues in the CDR3. V was pared by 1 base and J by 2 bases, with 12 bases between. CDR3 in amino acids: CASSLSQGTNYGYTF. As DNA, the CDR3 is TGCGCCAGCAGCTTGTCGCAGGGAACCAACTATGGCTACACCTTC.

J is TRBJ2-7 and V is TRBV7-9, with 7 bases aligning to TRBD1. J gave up 4 bases and V 3 bases, and 6 bases lay outside the gene matches. Germline V gives CDR1 SEHNR, CDR2 FQNEAQ (reference sequence). The CDR3 loop spans 14 amino acids. CDR3 amino acids: CASSFPGQPYEQYF. The CDR3 DNA is TGTGCCAGCAGCTTTCCGGGACAGCCTTACGAGCAGTACTTC.

J is TRBJ2-1 and V is TRBV12-3 or TRBV12-4; 7 bases fit TRBD1. The J segment lost 8 bases and the V segment lost 7 bases, leaving 8 bases of the junction unmatched. The CDR3 loop spans 13 amino acids. CDR3 sequence reads: CASNLQGYDEQFF. The CDR3 nucleotides read TGTGCCAGCAATCTACAGGGGTACGATGAGCAGTTCTTC.

The V and J genes are TRBV12-3 or TRBV12-4 and TRBJ1-5, with D unclear. This CDR3 comprises 13 residues. Trimming took 5 bases from V and 5 from J, leaving 10 bases between them. The CDR3 nucleotides read TGTGCCAGCAGTGAGGACCAGGATCAGCCCCAGCATTTT. It translates to CASSEDQDQPQHF.

The V gene is TRBV11-2, the J gene TRBJ2-5, with D perhaps TRBD1 or TRBD2 (5 bases each). The CDR3 loop spans 17 amino acids. In germline, CDR1 is SGHAT, CDR2 FQNNGV. Trimming took 0 bases from V and 5 from J, leaving 19 bases between them. The CDR3, as DNA: TGTGCCAGCAGCTTAGATCTAATCTGGGGAGAGGGGGAGACCCAGTACTTC. It specifies CASSLDLIWGEGETQYF. Looking up the rest from reference TRBV11-2 and TRBJ2-5 gives the full variable domain: EAGVAQSPRYKIIEKRQSVAFWCNPISGHATLYWYQQILGQGPKLLIQFQNNGVVDDSQLPKDRFSAERLKGVDSTLKIQPAKLEDSAVYLCASSLDLIWGEGETQYFGPGTRLLVL.

This chain connects TRBV7-2 to TRBJ2-1; D is unclear. Per germline, CDR1 SGHTA and CDR2 FQGNSA. Trimming cost V 1 base and J 6 bases, with 13 bases left between them. This CDR3 comprises 15 residues. CDR3: CASSLGTTRANEQFF. The CDR3 DNA reads as TGTGCCAGCAGCTTAGGGACCACACGAGCCAATGAGCAGTTCTTC. The entire variable domain, with the rest obtained from reference TRBV7-2 and TRBJ2-1, is as follows: GAGVSQSPSNKVTEKGKDVELRCDPISGHTALYWYRQSLGQGLEFLIYFQGNSAPDKSGLPSDRFSAERTGGSVSTLTIQRTQQEDSAVYLCASSLGTTRANEQFFGPGTRLTVL.

A single count supports this clone. The chain carries TRBV21-1 and TRBJ1-6; TRBD1, as called in the table, went unchecked against the DNA. TRBV21-1 is given as a pseudogene. CDR3 length: 21 residues. CDR3 loop: CASSKVSRGHEGSSYNSPLHF. CDR3 in DNA: TGTGCCAGCAGCAAAGTTTCTAGAGGACATGAAGGTAGCTCCTATAATTCACCCCTCCACTTT.

This clone was seen just once. V is TRBV5-1 and J is TRBJ2-1; 11 nucleotides align to TRBD1. The germline gives CDR1 SGHRS, CDR2 YFSETQ. This CDR3 is built from 15 residues. After removal of 4 bases from V and 8 bases from J, the junction contained 8 bases not matched to a gene. The CDR3 nucleotides read TGCGCCAGCAGCGAGACGGGACAGGGGGATCATGAGCAGTTCTTC. Protein sequence: CASSETGQGDHEQFF.

The chain recombines TRBV30 with TRBJ2-1; perhaps TRBD2 as D (6 bases). V lost 2 bases, J lost 4 bases, and 9 bases lay in between. Germline values: CDR1 GTSNPN, CDR2 SVGIG (reference sequence). The CDR3 is 13 residues long. CDR3 sequence: CAWSTGRYNEQFF. The CDR3 DNA is TGTGCCTGGAGTACCGGGAGATACAATGAGCAGTTCTTC.

The genes are TRBV4-3 and TRBJ2-3; D remains unclear. V was pared by 0 bases and J by 0 bases, with 7 bases between. The CDR3 consists of 15 residues. Germline loops: CDR1 LGHNA, CDR2 YSLEER. Written as DNA, the CDR3 is TGCGCCAGCAGCCAAGATACAGAGAGCACAGATACGCAGTATTTT. It specifies CASSQDTESTDTQYF.

The CDR3 DNA is TGCGCCAGCAGCTTGGGACTAGCGGGGGTACAAGAGCAGTTCTTC. It is translated as CASSLGLAGVQEQFF. The chain combines TRBV5-1 with TRBJ2-1; 12 positions match TRBD2. Looked up from germline, CDR1 is SGHRS and CDR2 is YFSETQ. This CDR3 is 15 amino acids long. Trimming at V came to 0 bases and at J to 10 bases, leaving 5 bases not matched to a gene.

The chain combines TRBV27 with TRBJ1-2; D remains ambiguous. V was clipped by 5 bases and J by 0 bases, with 16 bases between them. Germline V CDR1 and CDR2: MNHEY, SMNVEV (reference sequence). There are 16 residues in the CDR3. CDR3 in DNA: TGTGCCAGCAGTCTACTCTCAGGTGTTACTAACTATGGCTACACCTTC. Translated, it gives CASSLLSGVTNYGYTF.

The rearrangement uses TRBV27 and TRBJ1-2; the match to TRBD1 covers 8 bases. The CDR3 contains 13 residues. Germline V lookup: CDR1 MNHEY, CDR2 SMNVEV (reference sequence). With 5 bases clipped from V and 6 bases from J, the junction kept 5 bases outside the gene matches. CDR3 DNA: TGTGCCAGCAGTCACCACAGGGGGGATGGCTACACCTTC. This gives the protein CASSHHRGDGYTF.

This clone showed up just once. The rearrangement joins TRBV2 to TRBJ2-1; 11 nucleotides align to TRBD1. The J segment lost 9 bases and the V segment lost 4 bases, leaving 11 bases of the junction unmatched. Per germline, CDR1 SNHLY and CDR2 FYNNEI. This CDR3 is built from 16 residues. The CDR3 loop is CASSAPPGQGVREQFF. Written as DNA, the CDR3 is TGTGCCAGCAGTGCGCCCCCGGGACAGGGGGTTCGTGAGCAGTTCTTC.

The chain uses TRBV19 and TRBJ2-2; TRBD1 matches at 9 bases. The V segment lost 4 bases and the J segment 6 bases; nucleotides outside the gene matches: 6. Germline values: CDR1 LNHDA, CDR2 SQIVND (reference sequence). The CDR3 spans 15 residues. The CDR3 sequence is CASSTGTGLSGELFF. As DNA, the CDR3 is TGTGCCAGTAGTACCGGGACAGGGTTATCCGGGGAGCTGTTTTTT.

About this clone: Other nucleotide sequences from this sample produce the same CDR3. The V call is TRBV5-1, the J call TRBJ2-3; D is ambiguous. V lost 5 bases and J lost 0, with 4 bases in between. Germline V lookup: CDR1 SGHRS, CDR2 YFSETQ. CDR3 length equals 12 residues. The CDR3 loop is CASSPSTDTQYF. The CDR3 DNA reads as TGCGCCAGCAGTCCTAGCACAGATACGCAGTATTTT.

The chain uses TRBV2 and TRBJ1-2, with D maybe TRBD1 (5 bases). V was cut by 1 base and J by 1 base, with 13 bases left in between. This CDR3 comprises 16 residues. Germline V CDR1 and CDR2: SNHLY, FYNNEI. CDR3 residues: CASSEGGYGNNYGYTF. The DNA of the CDR3 is TGTGCCAGCAGTGAAGGGGGGTACGGGAATAACTATGGCTACACCTTC.

V gene TRBV9 combines with J gene TRBJ1-1; maybe TRBD1 (6 bases). Germline V gene lookup returns CDR1 SGDLS and CDR2 YYNGEE. There are 16 residues in the CDR3. Trimming shortened V by 3 bases and J by 0 bases, and 15 bases separated the two germline ends. Here the CDR3 reads CASSAPEGGLNTEAFF. CDR3 nucleotide sequence: TGTGCCAGCAGCGCCCCCGAAGGGGGTTTGAACACTGAAGCTTTCTTT.